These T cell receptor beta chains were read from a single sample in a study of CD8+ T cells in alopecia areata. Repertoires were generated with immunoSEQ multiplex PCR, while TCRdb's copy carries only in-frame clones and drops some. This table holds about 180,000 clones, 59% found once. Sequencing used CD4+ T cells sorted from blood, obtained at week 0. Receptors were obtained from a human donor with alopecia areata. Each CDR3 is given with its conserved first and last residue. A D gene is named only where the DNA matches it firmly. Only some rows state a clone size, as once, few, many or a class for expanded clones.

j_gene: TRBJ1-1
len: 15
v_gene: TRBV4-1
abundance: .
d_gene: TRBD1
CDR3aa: CASSLQTGGSTEAFF
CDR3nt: TGCGCCAGCAGCCTGCAGACAGGGGGTTCTACTGAAGCTTTCTTT

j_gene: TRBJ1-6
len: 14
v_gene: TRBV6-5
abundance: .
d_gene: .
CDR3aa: CASTPTGSSSPLHF
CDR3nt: TGTGCCAGCACCCCGACAGGTTCGAGTTCACCCCTCCACTTT

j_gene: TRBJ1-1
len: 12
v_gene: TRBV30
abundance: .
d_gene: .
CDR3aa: CAWSVGGTEAFF
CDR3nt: TGTGCCTGGAGTGTAGGAGGCACTGAAGCTTTCTTT

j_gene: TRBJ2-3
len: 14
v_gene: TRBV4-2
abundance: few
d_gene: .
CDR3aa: CASSQEVSTDTQYF
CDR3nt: TGTGCCAGCAGCCAAGAAGTGTCCACAGATACGCAGTATTTT

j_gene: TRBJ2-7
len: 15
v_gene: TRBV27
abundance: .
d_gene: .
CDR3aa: CASSSPGGHTYEQYF
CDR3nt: TGTGCCAGCAGTTCCCCGGGTGGACACACCTACGAGCAGTACTTC

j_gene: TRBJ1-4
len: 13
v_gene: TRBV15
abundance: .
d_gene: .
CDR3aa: CATSRDSNEKLFF
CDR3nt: TGTGCCACCAGCAGGGACAGTAATGAAAAACTGTTTTTT

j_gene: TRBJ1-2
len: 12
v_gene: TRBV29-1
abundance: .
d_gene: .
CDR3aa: CSVGSGGYGYTF
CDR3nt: TGCAGCGTTGGGTCGGGTGGGTATGGCTACACCTTC

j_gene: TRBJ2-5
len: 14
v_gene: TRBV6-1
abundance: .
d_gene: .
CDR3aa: CASSEAGSVETQYF
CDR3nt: TGTGCCAGCAGTGAAGCAGGGTCGGTGGAGACCCAGTACTTC

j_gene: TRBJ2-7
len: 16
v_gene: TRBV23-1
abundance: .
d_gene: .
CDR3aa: CASRLPGGTHSYEQYF
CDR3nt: TGCGCCAGCAGACTACCAGGGGGGACGCACTCCTACGAGCAGTACTTC

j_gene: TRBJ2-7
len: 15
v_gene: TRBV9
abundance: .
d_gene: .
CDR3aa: CASSLQGGSSYEQYF
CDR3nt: TGTGCCAGCAGCTTACAAGGGGGGAGCTCCTACGAGCAGTACTTC

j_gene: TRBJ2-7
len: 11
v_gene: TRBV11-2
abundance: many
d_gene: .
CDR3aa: CASSSGPEQYF
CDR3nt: TGTGCCAGCAGCTCGGGACCCGAGCAGTACTTC

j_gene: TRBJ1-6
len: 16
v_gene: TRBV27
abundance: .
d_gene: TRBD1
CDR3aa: CASSLKSTGGNSPLHF
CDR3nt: TGTGCCAGCAGCCTAAAATCGACAGGGGGAAATTCACCCCTCCACTTT

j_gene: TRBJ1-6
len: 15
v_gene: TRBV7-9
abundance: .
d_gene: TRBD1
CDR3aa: CASSLQTGGYSPLHF
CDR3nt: TGTGCCAGCAGCTTACAGACAGGGGGGTACTCACCCCTCCACTTT

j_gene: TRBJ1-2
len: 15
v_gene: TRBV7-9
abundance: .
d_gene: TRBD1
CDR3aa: CASSWGDRGGGGYTF
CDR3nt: TGTGCCAGCAGCTGGGGCGACAGGGGAGGCGGAGGCTACACCTTC

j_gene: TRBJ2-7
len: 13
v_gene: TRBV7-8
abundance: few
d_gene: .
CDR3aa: CASSLAAPGEQYF
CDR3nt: TGTGCCAGCAGCTTAGCGGCCCCGGGCGAGCAGTACTTC

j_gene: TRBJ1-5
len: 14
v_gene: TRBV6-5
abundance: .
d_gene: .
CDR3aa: CASSPRGGGQPQHF
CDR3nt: TGTGCCAGCAGCCCCAGAGGAGGTGGGCAGCCCCAGCATTTT

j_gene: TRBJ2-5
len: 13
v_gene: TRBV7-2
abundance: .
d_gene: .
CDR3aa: CASRSSMGETQYF
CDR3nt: TGTGCCAGCAGATCATCGATGGGAGAGACCCAGTACTTC

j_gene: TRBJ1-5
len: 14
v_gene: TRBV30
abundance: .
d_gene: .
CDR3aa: CAWSHVGGGQPQHF
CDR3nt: TGTGCCTGGAGTCACGTAGGGGGTGGGCAGCCCCAGCATTTT

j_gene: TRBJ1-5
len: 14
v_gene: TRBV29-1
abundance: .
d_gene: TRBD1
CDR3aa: CSVVFGTVNQPQHF
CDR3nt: TGCAGCGTTGTTTTTGGGACAGTCAATCAGCCCCAGCATTTT

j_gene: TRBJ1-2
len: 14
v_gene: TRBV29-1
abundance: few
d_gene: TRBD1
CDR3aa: CSVEEGDRVYGYTF
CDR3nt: TGCAGCGTTGAAGAGGGGGACAGGGTATATGGCTACACCTTC

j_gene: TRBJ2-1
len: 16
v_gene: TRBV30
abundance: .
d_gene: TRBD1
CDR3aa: CAWRTSGTGGYNEQFF
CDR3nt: TGTGCCTGGAGGACCTCAGGGACAGGGGGCTACAATGAGCAGTTCTTC

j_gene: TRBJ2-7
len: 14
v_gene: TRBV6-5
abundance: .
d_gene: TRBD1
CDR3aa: CASSQPGQTYEQYF
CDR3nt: TGTGCCAGCAGCCAGCCGGGACAGACCTACGAGCAGTACTTC

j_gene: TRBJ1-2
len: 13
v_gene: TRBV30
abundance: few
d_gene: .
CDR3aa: CAWNAGLNYGYTF
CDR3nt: TGTGCCTGGAATGCGGGTTTGAACTATGGCTACACCTTC

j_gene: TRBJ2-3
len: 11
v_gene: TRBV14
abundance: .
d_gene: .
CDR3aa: CASSQGDTQYF
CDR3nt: TGTGCCAGCAGCCAAGGGGATACGCAGTATTTT

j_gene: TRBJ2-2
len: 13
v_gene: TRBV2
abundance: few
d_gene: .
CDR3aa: CASRREDTGELFF
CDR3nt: TGTGCCAGCAGGAGGGAAGACACCGGGGAGCTGTTTTTT

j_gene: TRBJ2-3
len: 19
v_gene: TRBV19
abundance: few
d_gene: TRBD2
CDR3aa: CASSRETSGGFSSTDTQYF
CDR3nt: TGTGCCAGTAGCCGAGAAACTAGCGGGGGCTTCTCTAGCACAGATACGCAGTATTTT

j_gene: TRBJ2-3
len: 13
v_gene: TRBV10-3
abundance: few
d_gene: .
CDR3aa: CAISDRDTDTQYF
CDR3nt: TGTGCCATCAGTGATAGGGACACAGATACGCAGTATTTT

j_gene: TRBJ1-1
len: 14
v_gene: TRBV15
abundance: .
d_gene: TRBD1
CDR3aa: CATRRDRVAAEAFF
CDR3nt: TGTGCCACCAGGAGGGACAGGGTGGCGGCTGAAGCTTTCTTT

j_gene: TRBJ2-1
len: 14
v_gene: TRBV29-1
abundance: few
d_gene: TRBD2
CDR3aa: CSGSGTSGYNEQFF
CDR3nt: TGCAGCGGCTCCGGGACTAGCGGTTACAATGAGCAGTTCTTC

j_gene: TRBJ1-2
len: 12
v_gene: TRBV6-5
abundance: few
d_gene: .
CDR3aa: CASSYRGGGYTF
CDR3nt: TGTGCCAGCAGTTACCGAGGGGGTGGCTACACCTTC

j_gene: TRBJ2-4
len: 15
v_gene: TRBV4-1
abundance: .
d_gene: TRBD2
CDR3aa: CASSQVGGAKNIQYF
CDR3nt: TGCGCCAGCAGCCAAGTCGGGGGGGCCAAAAACATTCAGTACTTC

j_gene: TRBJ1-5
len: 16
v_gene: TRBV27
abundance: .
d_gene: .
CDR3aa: CASSLMAGVINQPQHF
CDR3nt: TGTGCCAGCAGTTTAATGGCAGGGGTTATCAATCAGCCCCAGCATTTT

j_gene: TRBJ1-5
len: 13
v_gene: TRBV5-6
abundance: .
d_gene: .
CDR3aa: CASSLDRDQPQHF
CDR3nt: TGTGCCAGCAGCTTGGACAGGGATCAGCCCCAGCATTTT

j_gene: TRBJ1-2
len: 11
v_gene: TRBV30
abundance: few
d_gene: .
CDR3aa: CAWSVMNGYTF
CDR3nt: TGTGCCTGGAGTGTAATGAATGGCTACACCTTC

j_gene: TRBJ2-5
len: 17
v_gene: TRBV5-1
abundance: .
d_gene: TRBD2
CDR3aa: CASSLAPSGGQKETQYF
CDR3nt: TGCGCCAGCAGCTTGGCCCCTAGCGGGGGACAGAAAGAGACCCAGTACTTC

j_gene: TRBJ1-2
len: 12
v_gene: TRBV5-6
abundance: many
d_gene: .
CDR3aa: CASSSDLYGYTF
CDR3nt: TGTGCCAGCAGCTCAGACCTCTATGGCTACACCTTC

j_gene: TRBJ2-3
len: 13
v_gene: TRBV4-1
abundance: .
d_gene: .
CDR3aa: CASSQGRQEPQYF
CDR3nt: TGCGCCAGCAGCCAGGGACGACAGGAGCCGCAGTATTTT